The next 22 T cell receptor beta chains were all read from a single sample in a study of blood T cell repertoires in COVID-19. Sequencing used immunoSEQ multiplex PCR; TCRdb keeps in-frame clones, though not all of them. The profile covers approximately 40,000 clones, with more than 70% appearing a single time and about two fifths taken by the ten largest. Sample: peripheral blood. The receptor source for this set is a man aged 60-69 years with active or convalescent COVID-19.

This clone has only a few counts. This chain uses TRBV5-1 with TRBJ1-1, with a tentative D call TRBD1 (6 bases). Germline assignment: CDR1 SGHRS and CDR2 YFSETQ. The CDR3 loop spans 14 amino acids. V dropped 0 bases and J dropped 4 bases, with 10 bases sitting between them. CDR3 in amino acids: CASSLDRVGTEAFF. As DNA, the CDR3 is TGCGCCAGCAGCTTGGACAGGGTCGGCACTGAAGCTTTCTTT.

The chain recombines TRBV6-5 with TRBJ2-2; 12 nucleotides agree with TRBD2. This CDR3 contains 16 residues. The V gene end was trimmed by 2 bases and the J gene end by 6 bases; junction bases not matched to a gene: 4. Germline V CDR1 and CDR2: MNHEY, SVGAGI. Here the CDR3 reads CASSYLTSGRPGELFF. The DNA of the CDR3 is TGTGCCAGCAGTTACCTCACTAGCGGGAGGCCCGGGGAGCTGTTTTTT.

This chain connects TRBV7-2 to TRBJ1-5; D unclear. The ends were cut back, 1 base at V and 3 bases at J, with 7 bases in the middle. CDR1 and CDR2 from the germline V gene are SGHTA and FQGNSA. This CDR3 has 14 amino acids. CDR3 bases: TGTGCCAGCAGCTTAGGACTGACCAATCAGCCCCAGCATTTT. It specifies CASSLGLTNQPQHF. The full variable domain, its missing parts supplied by reference TRBV7-2 and TRBJ1-5, is GAGVSQSPSNKVTEKGKDVELRCDPISGHTALYWYRQSLGQGLEFLIYFQGNSAPDKSGLPSDRFSAERTGGSVSTLTIQRTQQEDSAVYLCASSLGLTNQPQHFGDGTRLSIL.

V usage is TRBV20-1 and J usage is TRBJ2-7; D might be TRBD1 (7 bases). Germline V gene sequence: CDR1 DFQATT, CDR2 SNEGSKA (reference sequence). The CDR3 consists of 11 residues. The V and J ends lost 3 bases and 9 bases respectively, with 12 bases between them. CDR3 sequence reads: CSARAGQLQYV. The CDR3 DNA reads as TGCAGTGCTAGGGCGGGACAGTTGCAGTACGTC.

The chain carries TRBV18 and TRBJ2-7, with D unclear. V shed 2 bases and J shed 10 bases, with 15 bases lying between them. CDR3 length equals 13 residues. The germline gives CDR1 KGHSH, CDR2 LQKENI. The CDR3 loop is CASSPTDIAPQYV. The CDR3 DNA is TGTGCCAGCTCACCAACTGATATAGCACCCCAGTACGTC.

The rearrangement joins TRBV19 to TRBJ2-2; a possible D gene is TRBD1 (7 bases). Germline CDR1 is LNHDA and CDR2 is SQIVND (reference sequence). There are 15 residues in the CDR3. The V gene lost 5 bases and the J gene lost 3 bases, with 13 bases spanning the gap. In DNA, the CDR3 is TGTGCCAGTAGTTGGGGGGACAGAGACACCGGGGAGCTGTTTTTT. Protein product: CASSWGDRDTGELFF.

This clone was found once. The rearrangement uses TRBV27 and TRBJ2-7, with 7 nucleotides matching TRBD2. Germline V CDR1 and CDR2: MNHEY, SMNVEV (reference sequence). The J segment lost 2 bases and the V segment lost 7 bases, leaving 11 bases of the junction unmatched. This CDR3 is built from 15 residues. The CDR3 is CASTSHRGRAYEQYV. The CDR3 DNA is TGTGCCAGCACGTCCCATCGGGGGAGGGCCTACGAGCAGTACGTC.

This chain joins TRBV9 and TRBJ2-3, with a weak D call TRBD1 (6 bases). The CDR3 is 16 residues long. Looked up from germline, CDR1 is SGDLS and CDR2 is YYNGEE. Trimming took off 0 bases at V and 5 bases at J, with 16 bases between the two ends. CDR3 in DNA: TGTGCCAGCAGCGTAGTGGCAGGGGCACAAGGAGATACGCAGTATTTT. Amino acid sequence: CASSVVAGAQGDTQYF.

The rearrangement uses TRBV5-6 and TRBJ1-5; weak D call: TRBD1 (6 bases). The CDR3 has 14 residues. With 3 bases removed from V and 3 bases from J, the gap between germline ends came to 10 bases. Germline loops: CDR1 SGHDT, CDR2 YYEEEE. The CDR3 bases are TGTGCCAGCAGCTACCAGGGGACCAATCAGCCCCAGCATTTT. Amino acids: CASSYQGTNQPQHF.

The gene calls are TRBV18 and TRBJ2-2; possibly TRBD2 for D (5 bases). The V end was cut by 1 base, the J end by 6 bases, with 15 bases between. Germline lookup yields CDR1 KGHSH and CDR2 LQKENI. CDR3 size: 16 residues. The DNA of the CDR3 is TGTGCCAGCTCACCACTTTGGACTTATCTACCCGGGGAGCTGTTTTTT. Amino acids: CASSPLWTYLPGELFF.

The gene calls are TRBV19 and TRBJ2-5; possibly TRBD2 for D (6 bases). This CDR3 contains 13 residues. V shed 9 bases and J shed 7 bases, with 18 bases lying between them. CDR1 and CDR2 from the germline V gene are LNHDA and SQIVND (reference sequence). This chain's CDR3 is CASRPRDSRTQYF. The CDR3 DNA follows: TGTGCCAGCCGCCCCCGGGACTCGAGGACCCAGTACTTC.

The rearrangement joins TRBV2 to TRBJ2-2, with 11 bases that match TRBD2. V shed 7 bases and J 4 bases; nucleotides not matched to a gene: 8. Germline V CDR1 and CDR2: SNHLY, FYNNEI. This CDR3 is built from 16 residues. The CDR3, as DNA: TGTGCCAGCACGATTAGCGGGAGGGCCGGCACCGGGGAGCTGTTTTTT. It translates to CASTISGRAGTGELFF.

This clone ranks as medium-sized. V is TRBV5-4 and J is TRBJ2-1, with a possible D match to TRBD2 (5 bases). V lost 4 bases and J lost 7, with 12 bases in between. The CDR3 has 13 residues. Germline CDR1 is SGHNT and CDR2 is YYREEE (reference sequence). The CDR3 DNA reads TGTGCCAGCAGCCCCAGGACGGGGAATGAGCAGTTCTTC. As protein: CASSPRTGNEQFF.

The chain employs TRBV7-2 and TRBJ1-4; no clear D. Per the germline V gene, CDR1 is SGHTA and CDR2 is FQGNSA. Trimming cost V 2 bases and J 5 bases, with 15 bases left between them. The CDR3 consists of 16 residues. CDR3 amino acids: CASSLISSRGNEKLFF. As DNA, the CDR3 is TGTGCCAGCAGCTTAATCAGCTCCCGGGGAAATGAAAAACTGTTTTTT. The full variable domain, completed using reference TRBV7-2 and TRBJ1-4, is GAGVSQSPSNKVTEKGKDVELRCDPISGHTALYWYRQSLGQGLEFLIYFQGNSAPDKSGLPSDRFSAERTGGSVSTLTIQRTQQEDSAVYLCASSLISSRGNEKLFFGSGTQLSVL.

The chain has TRBV7-9 and TRBJ2-2, with 7 nucleotides matching TRBD2. CDR1 is SEHNR, CDR2 FQNEAQ, per germline (reference sequence). The junction had 6 bases not matched to a gene; V was cut back by 7 bases and J by 4 bases. The CDR3 covers 14 residues. The CDR3 reads CASKSSGFTGELFF. DNA of the CDR3: TGTGCCAGCAAGTCTAGCGGCTTCACCGGGGAGCTGTTTTTT.

The CDR3 region has the DNA TGTGCCAGCAGGCCACGGGACAGGTCATCTCTCACCCAGCATTTT. Its protein product is CASRPRDRSSLTQHF. This chain uses TRBV28 with TRBJ1-5, with 8 bases identical to TRBD1. This CDR3 contains 15 residues. Germline V lookup: CDR1 MDHEN, CDR2 SYDVKM. The V and J ends lost 6 bases and 11 bases, in that order; junction bases with no gene match: 15.

CDR3: CASSSGQGAATGELFF. As DNA, the CDR3 is TGCGCCAGCAGCTCCGGACAGGGGGCGGCCACCGGGGAGCTGTTTTTT. The J gene is TRBJ2-2, the V gene TRBV5-1, with TRBD1 matching 11 bases. This CDR3 is built from 16 residues. The germline V gene has CDR1 SGHRS and CDR2 YFSETQ. Trimming took 3 bases from V and 4 from J; bases not matched to a gene: 5.

The chain combines TRBV3-1 (or the pseudogene TRBV3-2) with TRBJ2-5; TRBD2 matches 8 bases. Germline V gene sequence: CDR1 LGHDT, CDR2 YNNKEL (reference sequence). This CDR3 is 15 amino acids long. V gave up 3 bases and J gave up 2 bases; unmatched junction bases: 5. As DNA, the CDR3 is TGTGCCAGCAGCCATACGGGGGGGCAGCAAGAGACCCAGTACTTC. Its protein product is CASSHTGGQQETQYF.

The gene calls are TRBV11-2 and TRBJ1-2; 10 bases are shared with TRBD1. V was clipped by 6 bases and J by 6 bases; unmatched bases: 10. This CDR3 contains 15 residues. Per germline, CDR1 SGHAT and CDR2 FQNNGV. The chain's CDR3 is CASRPTATGGNGYTF. DNA of the CDR3: TGTGCCAGCAGGCCTACCGCGACAGGGGGCAATGGCTACACCTTC.

This chain joins TRBV30 and TRBJ1-1; D is uncertain. Germline V gene sequence: CDR1 GTSNPN, CDR2 SVGIG (reference sequence). V dropped 0 bases and J dropped 0 bases, with 5 bases sitting between them. The CDR3 totals 13 residues. The CDR3 is CAWSVGLNTEAFF. Written as DNA, the CDR3 is TGTGCCTGGAGTGTCGGTCTGAACACTGAAGCTTTCTTT.

This rearrangement joins TRBV4-2 to TRBJ2-3; TRBD2 matches 13 bases. With V trimmed by 4 bases and J by 2 bases, 6 bases remained unmatched. Germline V gene lookup returns CDR1 LGHNA and CDR2 YNFKEQ. There are 17 residues in the CDR3. CDR3 coding DNA: TGTGCCAGCAGCCCAGGGGGACTAGCGGGGCACACAGATACGCAGTATTTT. Encoded protein: CASSPGGLAGHTDTQYF.

This chain uses TRBV29-1 with TRBJ1-5; the D is unclear. This CDR3 has 13 amino acids. Germline values: CDR1 SQVTM, CDR2 ANQGSEA. Trimming pared 4 bases from V and 2 bases from J, leaving 9 bases between. The DNA for the CDR3 is TGCAGCGTTGGAGGGATCGGCAATCAGCCCCAGCATTTT. It yields the protein CSVGGIGNQPQHF.